This is a list of T cell receptor beta chains from one sample in a study of T cells in localized non-small cell lung cancer. Measured with immunoSEQ multiplex PCR; TCRdb has only the in-frame clones, and not every one. The sample has under 2,000 clones; about 42% are singletons. This specimen consisted of lung tumor tissue, obtained before any cancer treatment. All receptors come from a male donor older than 55 with stage II lung adenocarcinoma. CDR3s include the opening cysteine and the closing phenylalanine or tryptophan.

TRBJ2-7	17	TRBV6-8	CASSYSRQGRLSYEQYF
TRBJ1-5	13	TRBV9	CASSTDPGQPQHF
TRBJ1-1	13	TRBV30	CAWGQTLNTEAFF
TRBJ2-7	12	TRBV6-9	CASTSRSYEQYF
TRBJ1-1	14	TRBV6-8	CASSPGGPWDEAFF
TRBJ2-6	15	TRBV30	CAWGEGFAGANVLTF
TRBJ1-1	12	TRBV19	CASSRAGMQAFF
TRBJ2-7	14	TRBV6-8	CASSPTSGPYEQYF
TRBJ1-4	12	TRBV30	CAWSKSGEKLFF
TRBJ1-3	14	TRBV10-3	CASGQTSSGNTIYF
TRBJ1-1	13	TRBV14	CASSQSSRTEAFF
TRBJ2-1	11	TRBV6-7	CASSLYNEQFF
TRBJ2-3	16	TRBV11-3	CASSFIPGDGGDTQYF
TRBJ2-3	14	TRBV29-1	CSTEGRSSTDTQYF
TRBJ2-6	13	TRBV28	CASSLLRANVLTF
TRBJ2-3	20	TRBV28	CASSFLLSLAGGREGGTQYF
TRBJ2-1	13	TRBV25-1	CASSLDRNNEQFF
TRBJ2-1	16	TRBV11-3	CASSSSGTSGMNEQFF
TRBJ2-7	12	TRBV30	CAWRGTGGNQYF
TRBJ2-1	14	TRBV18	CASSPGEFYNEQFF
TRBJ2-1	14	TRBV30	CALLRQGSYNEQFF
TRBJ2-2	15	TRBV5-1	CASSFAQGGTGELFF
TRBJ2-3	18	TRBV11-3	CASSAPFTAAGGTDTQYF
TRBJ1-2	13	TRBV19	CASSLPPNYGYTF
TRBJ2-6	15	TRBV28	CASSPQQGGANVLTF
TRBJ2-5	14	TRBV11-3	CASSPGNKKETQYF
TRBJ1-2	15	TRBV18	CASSRTGGLNYGYTF
TRBJ1-2	13	TRBV14	CASSLRTGQGYTF
TRBJ2-2	15	TRBV9	CASSMNGVAAGELFF
TRBJ2-1	15	TRBV12-2	CASSSRPHSYNEQFF
TRBJ2-6	13	TRBV19	CATGVTGANVLTF
TRBJ1-2	13	TRBV30	CAWSPDGQYGYTF